The clone carrying this T cell receptor beta chain was observed a handful of times. Germline CDR1 MNHEY, CDR2 SMNVEV (reference sequence). Trimming removed 0 bases at V and 6 bases at J, with 6 bases between. This CDR3 has 13 amino acids. In the authors' workflow: Sample TCR counts, which ranged from about 23,224 to 700,000, had a median of approximately 96,000. In TCRdb, the RACE reads were re-called with MiXCR into one record per CDR3 protein. For this entry, the V and J calls and clone size follow TCRdb and not the study's own pipeline. The table lists about 380,000 distinct CDR3 sequences, more than 4.5% of them singletons. This entry is derived from a study of human T cells and chemical hapten exposure. Time point given: pre-sensitization, week 0. As for treatment: therapeutic diphenylcyclopropenone sensitization with weekly scalp DPC. Venepuncture was done earlier than the placement of each patch test.

The chain combines TRBV27 with TRBJ1-5; D uncertain. Material: whole blood, obtained in connection with sensitization to the hapten diphenylcyclopropenone (DPC). This sequence originates from a woman aged 45 to 65 with alopecia areata. Some clones in this sample may be carry-over from other donors' samples. CDR3: CASSLSLRQPQHF. CDR3 sequence (DNA): TGTGCCAGCAGTTTATCGTTGCGTCAGCCCCAGCATTTT.